This TCR beta chain was recovered during a study of cytomegalovirus exposure and HLA in healthy donors. Study outcomes and limitations: In a later analysis, at a false discovery rate of 0.05, 16,951 TCR beta sequences were associated with HLA alleles.

There were likely unrecorded immune exposures, though donors were nominally healthy when sampled. Details on this clone: What it binds is not known.

The PCR employed 60 Vbeta primers together with 13 Jbeta primers. Clones were read by immunoSEQ multiplex PCR, and TCRdb kept only the in-frame ones, dropping some. The data contain around 88,000 clones, just under 80% of them seen just once; the ten biggest clones take up roughly 4.3%. J gave up 0 bases and V 0 bases, and 9 bases lay outside the gene matches. Germline assignment: CDR1 SGHRS and CDR2 YFSETQ. The CDR3 covers 17 residues. The rearrangement joins TRBV5-1 to TRBJ2-7; TRBD2 aligns across 7 bases. The receptor comes from a woman aged 40 to 50 in good health and CMV-seropositive. The sequenced material came from PBMCs. The CDR3 DNA follows: TGCGCCAGCAGCTTGGCCGGGGCGGGAGCTAACTCCTACGAGCAGTACTTC. Residues: CASSLAGAGANSYEQYF.